This T cell receptor (beta chain) was recorded in a study of beta chain features in type 1 diabetes. General study results and limits: Whether HLA type influences TCRB rearrangement remained unresolved here. The naive, central memory and Treg TCRB repertoires showed an apparent similarity that was greater among patients than among healthy donors.

V dropped 5 bases and J dropped 4 bases, with 18 bases sitting between them. In germline, CDR1 is SGHNT, CDR2 YENEEA. This CDR3 contains 16 residues. Stem cell-like memory, regulatory, central memory and naive CD4+ cells were sorted via CD45RO/CCR7/CD25/CD127/CD95/CD27. Investigators reverse transcribed all isolated RNA, so they sequenced expressed TCRB transcripts. Naive, central memory and regulatory T cell samples produced a mean of approximately 3.6 million reads. This table comes from immunoSEQ multiplex PCR, and its TCRdb copy is limited to in-frame clones, with some not included. The repertoire holds about 180,000 clones, with about 13% as singletons. Notes on this clone: What it binds is unknown.

The sample was central memory CD4+ T cells from blood. V and J are TRBV11-3 and TRBJ2-1; tentatively, D is TRBD2 (7 bases). This TCR was recovered from a woman aged 18 to 35 in good health. CDR3 sequence reads: CASSQGGASPYNEQFF. CDR3 sequence (DNA): TGTGCCAGCAGCCAAGGGGGGGCTTCCCCGTACAATGAGCAGTTCTTC.